Below, 21 T cell receptor beta chains from the same sample are listed, as sequenced in a study of blood T cell repertoires in COVID-19. This table comes from immunoSEQ multiplex PCR, and its TCRdb copy is limited to in-frame clones, with some not included. The sample holds roughly 100,000 clones; more than 70% are singletons and the top ten take under 20%. The specimen was peripheral blood. The receptors were sampled from an elderly woman in a cohort sampled during active COVID-19.

This chain connects TRBV14 to TRBJ2-1; tentative D call: TRBD1 (6 bases). V was trimmed by 1 base and J by 7 bases, leaving 17 bases between them. The germline gives CDR1 SGHDN, CDR2 FVKESK. CDR3 length: 16 amino acids. The CDR3 coding sequence is TGTGCCAGCAGCCAAGGGGCCTGGCAGGGGAAAAATGAGCAGTTCTTC. Its translation: CASSQGAWQGKNEQFF.

The chain uses TRBV19 and TRBJ2-7; maybe TRBD2 (5 bases). Per the germline V gene, CDR1 is LNHDA and CDR2 is SQIVND (reference sequence). V lost 9 bases and J 3 bases, leaving 6 bases between the germline ends. The CDR3 extends over 10 amino acids. The CDR3 loop is CARRVYEQYF. For the CDR3, the DNA is TGTGCCAGGCGGGTCTACGAGCAGTACTTC.

V usage is TRBV5-1 and J usage is TRBJ2-2; D is unclear. Germline V gene lookup returns CDR1 SGHRS and CDR2 YFSETQ. Trimming stripped 0 bases from V and 5 bases from J, with 11 bases between. The CDR3 consists of 15 residues. In nucleotides, the CDR3 is TGCGCCAGCAGCTTGGACTACTCCCTAACCGGGGAGCTGTTTTTT. This encodes CASSLDYSLTGELFF. The full variable domain, with the rest looked up from reference TRBV5-1 and TRBJ2-2, is KAGVTQTPRYLIKTRGQQVTLSCSPISGHRSVSWYQQTPGQGLQFLFEYFSETQRNKGNFPGRFSGRQFSNSRSEMNVSTLELGDSALYLCASSLDYSLTGELFFGEGSRLTVL.

Relative to its sample, this clone is medium-sized. The chain couples TRBV5-4 to TRBJ1-6; D not certain. CDR1 and CDR2 (germline): SGHNT, YYREEE (reference sequence). This CDR3 spans 16 amino acids. V was cut by 2 bases and J by 10 bases, with 19 bases left in between. The CDR3 DNA reads as TGTGCCAGCAGCTTAGGTTCAGGTTCCACTAGGTCACCCCTCCACTTT. This sequence encodes CASSLGSGSTRSPLHF.

The J gene is TRBJ2-5, the V gene TRBV5-1, with 11 bases that match TRBD2. Per the germline V gene, CDR1 is SGHRS and CDR2 is YFSETQ. This CDR3 has 15 amino acids. Losses at the gene ends were 0 bases for V and 5 bases for J; bases not matched to a gene: 3. CDR3 loop: CASSLVPSGGETQYF. In nucleotides, the CDR3 is TGCGCCAGCAGCTTGGTTCCTAGCGGGGGGGAGACCCAGTACTTC. The variable domain in full, with the rest retrieved from reference TRBV5-1 and TRBJ2-5, is KAGVTQTPRYLIKTRGQQVTLSCSPISGHRSVSWYQQTPGQGLQFLFEYFSETQRNKGNFPGRFSGRQFSNSRSEMNVSTLELGDSALYLCASSLVPSGGETQYFGPGTRLLVL.

The chain uses TRBV5-6 and TRBJ2-2, with D perhaps matching TRBD2 (6 bases). The CDR3 is 17 amino acids. In germline, CDR1 is SGHDT, CDR2 YYEEEE. V was cut by 1 base and J by 0 bases, with 13 bases left in between. The CDR3 sequence is CASSLPAWGANTGELFF. CDR3 coding DNA: TGTGCCAGCAGCTTGCCGGCCTGGGGGGCGAACACCGGGGAGCTGTTTTTT.

The gene calls are TRBV28 and TRBJ2-5; D might be TRBD1 (6 bases). With 7 bases removed from V and 1 base from J, the gap between germline ends came to 16 bases. This CDR3 has 15 amino acids. CDR1 MDHEN and CDR2 SYDVKM come from the germline V gene. This CDR3 reads CASNRIRTAQETQYF. The CDR3 DNA follows: TGTGCCAGCAACAGGATAAGGACAGCCCAAGAGACCCAGTACTTC.

This clone was found once. The genes are TRBV9 and TRBJ2-1, with 9 bases that match TRBD2. The length of the CDR3 is 16 residues. Germline loops: CDR1 SGDLS, CDR2 YYNGEE. J was trimmed by 9 bases and V by 4 bases; bases with no gene match: 14. The CDR3 loop reads CASSYSGGLGWVEQFF. The DNA for the CDR3 is TGTGCCAGCAGCTATAGCGGGGGACTAGGGTGGGTTGAGCAGTTCTTC.

The chain is built from TRBV7-9 and TRBJ2-4; D is perhaps TRBD2 (5 bases). CDR3 length: 12 residues. From germline, CDR1 is SEHNR and CDR2 FQNEAQ (reference sequence). The V end lost 2 bases, the J end lost 8 bases, and 7 bases lay between the germline ends. The chain's CDR3 is CASSLNGDIQYF. The CDR3 bases are TGTGCCAGCAGCTTAAACGGGGACATTCAGTACTTC.

The chain combines TRBV5-1 with TRBJ1-6; D unclear. CDR1 and CDR2 from the germline V gene are SGHRS and YFSETQ. The CDR3 is 13 amino acids. Trimming cost V 0 bases and J 7 bases, with 5 bases left between them. The CDR3, as DNA: TGCGCCAGCAGCTTGGATGGCAATTCACCCCTCCACTTT. Residues: CASSLDGNSPLHF.

This chain joins TRBV18 and TRBJ1-2; no reliable D call. CDR3 length equals 14 residues. Trimming took 3 bases from V and 3 from J, leaving 11 bases between them. The germline V gene has CDR1 KGHSH and CDR2 LQKENI. The CDR3 region is CASSPLDFDYGYTF. The CDR3 DNA reads TGTGCCAGCTCACCTCTAGATTTCGACTATGGCTACACCTTC.

The rearrangement uses TRBV19 and TRBJ1-6; 8 positions agree with TRBD1. Trimming at V came to 10 bases and at J to 0 bases, leaving 20 bases not matched to a gene. The CDR3 has 20 residues. Germline V gives CDR1 LNHDA, CDR2 SQIVND (reference sequence). The CDR3 DNA follows: TGTGCCACCCAAACGACAGGGGTCAGGGGTTCCAGCTCCTATAATTCACCCCTCCACTTT. Translated: CATQTTGVRGSSSYNSPLHF.

The gene calls are TRBV18 and TRBJ1-4; no firm D call. This CDR3 has 14 amino acids. With 1 base removed from V and 6 bases from J, the gap between germline ends came to 9 bases. The V gene's germline CDR1 is KGHSH and CDR2 LQKENI. The CDR3 loop reads CASSPLSGDEKLFF. The CDR3 DNA follows: TGTGCCAGCTCACCACTGTCCGGGGATGAAAAACTGTTTTTT.

The V gene is TRBV19, the J gene TRBJ1-4; 9 nucleotides agree with TRBD1. V lost 7 bases, J lost 4 bases, and 7 bases stayed unmatched. The germline V gene encodes CDR1 LNHDA and CDR2 SQIVND (reference sequence). This CDR3 region has 15 residues. CDR3 nucleotides: TGTGCCAGTACTACTACAGGGGGCCTTAATGAAAAACTGTTTTTT. Amino acid sequence: CASTTTGGLNEKLFF.

This clone has a single count. The V gene is TRBV6-4, the J gene TRBJ2-1, with 8 bases matching TRBD2. The length of the CDR3 is 15 residues. Looked up from germline, CDR1 is MRHNA and CDR2 is SNTAGT. V dropped 6 bases and J dropped 5; count of bases not matched to a gene: 9. The DNA of the CDR3 is TGTGCCAGCAGCACCGGGACCGGGGGGGACAATGAGCAGTTCTTC. It is translated as CASSTGTGGDNEQFF.

The chain uses TRBV7-3 and TRBJ2-3, with 9 bases matching TRBD2. The CDR3 totals 16 residues. Per the germline V gene, CDR1 is SGHTA and CDR2 is FQGTGA. The V gene end was trimmed by 0 bases and the J gene end by 7 bases; junction bases not matched to a gene: 8. CDR3 protein: CASSLTSGGGSNTQYF. CDR3 nucleotides: TGTGCCAGCAGCTTAACTAGCGGGGGCGGGTCGAATACGCAGTATTTT.

This chain joins TRBV5-6 and TRBJ2-3; D may be TRBD2 (6 bases). V was shortened by 5 bases and J by 6 bases, with 16 bases between the two germline ends. Germline V gene lookup returns CDR1 SGHDT and CDR2 YYEEEE. The CDR3 extends over 14 amino acids. As DNA, the CDR3 is TGTGCCAGCAGTCTCTCGGGGGAGAGGGATACGCAGTATTTT. Translated: CASSLSGERDTQYF.

The CDR3 DNA reads as TGTGCCAGTTATGGGTGGCGGGGAGACTCTGGGGCCAACGTCCTGACTTTC. This codes for CASYGWRGDSGANVLTF. The chain links TRBV19 to TRBJ2-6; a possible D gene is TRBD2 (6 bases). This CDR3 is 17 amino acids long. Germline loops: CDR1 LNHDA, CDR2 SQIVND (reference sequence). V shed 8 bases and J shed 0 bases, with 17 bases lying between them.

The chain has TRBV19 and TRBJ2-3, with TRBD2 matching 8 bases. Losses at the gene ends were 7 bases for V and 3 bases for J; bases not matched to a gene: 9. Germline values: CDR1 LNHDA, CDR2 SQIVND (reference sequence). The CDR3 totals 15 residues. CDR3 sequence: CASIERAGVTDTQYF. CDR3 in DNA: TGTGCCAGTATCGAAAGAGCGGGGGTTACAGATACGCAGTATTTT.

The chain is built from TRBV3-1 (or the pseudogene TRBV3-2) and TRBJ2-5; tentative D call: TRBD1 (5 bases). Germline-derived CDR1 and CDR2 are LGHDT and YNNKEL (reference sequence). There are 13 residues in the CDR3. The V end was cut by 2 bases, the J end by 3 bases, with 7 bases between. This CDR3 reads CASSQIGEETQYF. CDR3 nucleotides: TGTGCCAGCAGCCAAATAGGGGAAGAGACCCAGTACTTC.

The chain carries TRBV5-4 and TRBJ1-1, with D possibly matching TRBD1 (5 bases). V dropped 0 bases and J dropped 5 bases, with 14 bases sitting between them. Germline CDR1 and CDR2: SGHNT and YYREEE (reference sequence). CDR3 length: 15 amino acids. CDR3: CASSLGQGSRTEAFF. CDR3 DNA sequence: TGTGCCAGCAGCTTGGGGCAGGGTTCAAGGACTGAAGCTTTCTTT.